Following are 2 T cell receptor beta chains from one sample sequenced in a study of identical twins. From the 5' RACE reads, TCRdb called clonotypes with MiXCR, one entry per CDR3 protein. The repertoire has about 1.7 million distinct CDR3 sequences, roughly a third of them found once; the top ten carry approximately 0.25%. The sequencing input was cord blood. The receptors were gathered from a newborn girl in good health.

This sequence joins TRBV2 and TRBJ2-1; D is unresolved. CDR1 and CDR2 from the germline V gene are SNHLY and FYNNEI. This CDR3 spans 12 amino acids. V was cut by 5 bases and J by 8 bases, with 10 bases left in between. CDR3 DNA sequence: TGTGCCAGCAGTCCAATGGTGCATGAGCAGTTCTTC. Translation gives CASSPMVHEQFF.

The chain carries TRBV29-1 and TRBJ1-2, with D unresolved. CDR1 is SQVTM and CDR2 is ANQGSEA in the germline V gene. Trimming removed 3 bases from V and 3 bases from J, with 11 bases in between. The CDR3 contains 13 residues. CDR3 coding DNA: TGCAGCGTTGAGCCTCGGGTGGACTATGGCTACACCTTC. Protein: CSVEPRVDYGYTF.